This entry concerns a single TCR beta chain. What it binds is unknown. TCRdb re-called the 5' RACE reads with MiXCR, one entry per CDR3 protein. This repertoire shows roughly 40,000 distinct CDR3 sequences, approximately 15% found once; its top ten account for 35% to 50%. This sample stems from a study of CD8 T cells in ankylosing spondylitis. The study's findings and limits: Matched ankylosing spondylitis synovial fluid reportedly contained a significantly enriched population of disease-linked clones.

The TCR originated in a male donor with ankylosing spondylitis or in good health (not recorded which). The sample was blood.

The CDR3 protein is CASSQAGQLNTEAFF. CDR3 nucleotides: TGCGCCAGCAGCCAAGCGGGACAATTGAACACTGAAGCTTTCTTT. The genes are TRBV4-3 and TRBJ1-1; D is possibly TRBD1 (6 bases). In germline, CDR1 is LGHNA, CDR2 YSLEER. The length of the CDR3 is 15 residues. Trimming shortened V by 1 base and J by 0 bases, and 9 bases separated the two germline ends.